A single sample is the source of the 7 T cell receptor beta chains below, sequenced in a study of T cell changes during pregnancy in multiple sclerosis (dated by TCRdb to the late 2010s). The library was built by means of the immunoSEQ multiplex PCR assay. The table was pulled from immuneACCESS by TCRdb, which kept in-frame rearrangements only. Such tables lose some clones; where checked, under half of the loss comes from unresolved V genes, and the rest has no known cause. The sample has some 49,000 clones on record, roughly 92% of them singletons. More than 0.35% of the sample lies in the top ten. This specimen was CD4+ T cells from peripheral blood mononuclear cells, taken in the second trimester of pregnancy. These receptors came from a female donor in good health, enrolled as a control in a pregnancy study.

V gene TRBV6-5 combines with J gene TRBJ2-7; 7 bases map to TRBD2. The CDR3 length is 13 residues. Germline V gene lookup returns CDR1 MNHEY and CDR2 SVGAGI. Trimming cost V 8 bases and J 2 bases; bases outside gene matches: 6. CDR3 DNA sequence: TGTGCCAGCTGGGATGCGGGGGCCTACGAGCAGTACTTC. The encoded protein is CASWDAGAYEQYF.

The V call is TRBV2, the J call TRBJ1-1, with 11 nucleotides matching TRBD1. With V trimmed by 8 bases and J by 1 base, 3 bases remained unmatched. The CDR3 is made up of 14 amino acids. The germline gives CDR1 SNHLY, CDR2 FYNNEI. DNA for the CDR3: TGTGCCAGCCTGGACAGGGGGCGGAACACTGAAGCTTTCTTT. Protein product: CASLDRGRNTEAFF.

This chain links TRBV7-3 with TRBJ1-3, with TRBD1 matching over 7 bases. V dropped 5 bases and J dropped 1; count of bases not matched to a gene: 2. Per germline, CDR1 SGHTA and CDR2 FQGTGA. The CDR3 length is 14 residues. CDR3 DNA: TGTGCCAGCAGCCTGGGACAGTCTGGAAACACCATATATTTT. Its protein is CASSLGQSGNTIYF.

The genes are TRBV2 and TRBJ1-2, with 7 positions matching TRBD1. Germline loops: CDR1 SNHLY, CDR2 FYNNEI. V shed 8 bases and J 4 bases; nucleotides not matched to a gene: 13. The CDR3 is 15 amino acids. CDR3 residues: CASRAGGGLSYGYTF. CDR3 in DNA: TGTGCCAGCCGAGCCGGAGGGGGCTTATCCTATGGCTACACCTTC. The entire variable domain, with the rest obtained from reference TRBV2 and TRBJ1-2, is as follows: EPEVTQTPSHQVTQMGQEVILRCVPISNHLYFYWYRQILGQKVEFLVSFYNNEISEKSEIFDDQFSVERPDGSNFTLKIRSTKLEDSAMYFCASRAGGGLSYGYTFGSGTRLTVV.

This clone was counted once. The chain uses TRBV11-3 and TRBJ1-1; D may be TRBD1 (6 bases). Between the trimmed V and J ends, which lost 5 bases and 7 bases, there was a span of 14 bases. Germline CDR1 and CDR2: SGHNT and YENEEA. The CDR3 runs to 13 residues. The CDR3 DNA sequence: TGTGCCAGCAGCCTAGGGGGGGTTGGTGAAGCTTTCTTT. Translating it yields CASSLGGVGEAFF.

CDR3 residues: CASSNIPGQGANYGYTF. The CDR3 DNA sequence: TGTGCCAGCAGCAATATACCCGGACAGGGGGCTAACTATGGCTACACCTTC. This chain connects TRBV7-9 to TRBJ1-2, with 10 bases identical to TRBD1. This CDR3 region has 17 residues. CDR1 is SEHNR, CDR2 FQNEAQ, per germline (reference sequence). V was pared by 5 bases and J by 0 bases, with 9 bases of the junction left unmatched.

The rearrangement joins TRBV29-1 to TRBJ1-4, with D possibly being TRBD1 (5 bases). The CDR3 is 12 residues long. Germline CDR1 is SQVTM and CDR2 is ANQGSEA. Trimming took 3 bases from V and 8 from J, leaving 10 bases between them. The CDR3 region is CSVDGGGEKLFF. The CDR3 bases are TGCAGCGTTGACGGGGGAGGAGAAAAACTGTTTTTT. The whole variable domain, remainder taken from reference TRBV29-1 and TRBJ1-4, is SAVISQKPSRDICQRGTSLTIQCQVDSQVTMMFWYRQQPGQSLTLIATANQGSEATYESGFVIDKFPISRPNLTFSTLTVSNMSPEDSSIYLCSVDGGGEKLFFGSGTQLSVL.